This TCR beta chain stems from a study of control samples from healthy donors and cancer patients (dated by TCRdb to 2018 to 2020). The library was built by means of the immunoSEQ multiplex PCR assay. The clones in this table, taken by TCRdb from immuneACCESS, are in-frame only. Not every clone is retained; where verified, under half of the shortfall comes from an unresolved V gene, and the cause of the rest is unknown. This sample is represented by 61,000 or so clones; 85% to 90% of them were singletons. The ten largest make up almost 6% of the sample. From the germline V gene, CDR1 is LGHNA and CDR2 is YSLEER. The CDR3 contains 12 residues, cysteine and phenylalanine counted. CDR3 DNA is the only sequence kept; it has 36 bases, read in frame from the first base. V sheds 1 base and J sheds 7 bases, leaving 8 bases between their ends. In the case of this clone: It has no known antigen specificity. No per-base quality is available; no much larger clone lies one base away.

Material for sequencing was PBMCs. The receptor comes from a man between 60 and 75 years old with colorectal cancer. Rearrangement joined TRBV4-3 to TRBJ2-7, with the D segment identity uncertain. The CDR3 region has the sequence CASSQGYGEQYF. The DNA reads TGCGCCAGCAGCCAAGGCTACGGGGAGCAGTACTTC.